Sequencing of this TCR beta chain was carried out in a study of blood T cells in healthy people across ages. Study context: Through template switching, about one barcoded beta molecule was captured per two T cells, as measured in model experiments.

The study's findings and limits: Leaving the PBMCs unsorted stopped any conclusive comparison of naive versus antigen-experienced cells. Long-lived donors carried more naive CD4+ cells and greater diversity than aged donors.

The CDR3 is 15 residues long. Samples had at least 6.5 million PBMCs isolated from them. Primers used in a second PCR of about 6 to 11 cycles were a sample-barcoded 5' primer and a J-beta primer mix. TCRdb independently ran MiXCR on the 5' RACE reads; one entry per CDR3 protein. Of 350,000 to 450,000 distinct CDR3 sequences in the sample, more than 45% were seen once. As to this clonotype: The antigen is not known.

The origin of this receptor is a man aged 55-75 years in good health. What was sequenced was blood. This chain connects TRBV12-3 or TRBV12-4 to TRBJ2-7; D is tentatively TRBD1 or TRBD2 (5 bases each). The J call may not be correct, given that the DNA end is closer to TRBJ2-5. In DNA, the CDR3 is TGTGCCAGCAGTTTCAACCGGGACCCAAGAGAGACCCAGTACTTC. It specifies CASSFNRDPRETQYF.